Shown below are 26 T cell receptor beta chains from a single sample sequenced in a study of neurological immune-mediated disorders. In TCRdb, the 5' RACE reads were re-called with MiXCR into one record per CDR3 protein. The profile shows approximately 60,000 distinct CDR3 sequences, about 4% of them singletons. The source material was PBMCs. The source is a man between 45 and 60 years old with multiple sclerosis.

The CDR3 DNA reads TGCGCCAGCAGCGTGGCGCCGGGGGGTCAGCCCCAGCATTTT. This gives the protein CASSVAPGGQPQHF. This chain links TRBV5-1 with TRBJ1-5; D is possibly TRBD1 (5 bases). CDR1 SGHRS and CDR2 YFSETQ come from the germline V gene. The CDR3 length is 14 residues. V lost 4 bases to trimming and J lost 6 bases, with 14 bases between them.

The chain couples TRBV20-1 to TRBJ2-3, with unresolved D. Germline V gene sequence: CDR1 DFQATT, CDR2 SNEGSKA (reference sequence). This CDR3 spans 13 amino acids. With 8 bases removed from V and 2 bases from J, the gap between germline ends came to 14 bases. The CDR3 here is CSSDSLITDTQYF. In nucleotides, the CDR3 is TGCAGTTCTGACTCCTTAATCACAGATACGCAGTATTTT.

This clonotype occurred many times. CDR3 region: CASSPDVGTYGYTF. The DNA of the CDR3 is TGTGCCAGCAGCCCCGACGTTGGGACATATGGCTACACCTTC. The chain has TRBV7-2 and TRBJ1-2; D possibly corresponds to TRBD1 (6 bases). The germline V gene has CDR1 SGHTA and CDR2 FQGNSA. The CDR3 extends over 14 amino acids. The germline V and J ends were trimmed by 5 bases and 5 bases, with 15 bases remaining between them.

This clonotype occurred many times. V is TRBV20-1 and J is TRBJ1-2, with TRBD1 matching 10 bases. The CDR3 runs to 14 residues. Per germline, CDR1 DFQATT and CDR2 SNEGSKA (reference sequence). V was pared by 3 bases and J by 5 bases, with 6 bases of the junction left unmatched. The CDR3 DNA is TGCAGTGCTAGTCGACAGGGGGCTGGTTATGGCTACACCTTC. Encoded protein: CSASRQGAGYGYTF.

This clonotype has ten or more counts. The chain couples TRBV20-1 to TRBJ2-5; TRBD2 might be the D (5 bases). V lost 0 bases to trimming and J lost 1 base, with 12 bases between them. The CDR3 extends over 15 amino acids. Germline V gene data show CDR1 as DFQATT and CDR2 as SNEGSKA (reference sequence). The CDR3 sequence is CSARDLIATQETQYF. The CDR3 DNA reads as TGCAGTGCTAGAGATCTGATAGCGACCCAAGAGACCCAGTACTTC.

This clonotype was counted ten times or more. The CDR3 sequence: CASRDLPANEKLFF. Here the CDR3 DNA reads TGTGCCAGCAGAGACTTGCCGGCTAATGAAAAACTGTTTTTT. V is TRBV12-3 or TRBV12-4 and J is TRBJ1-4, with no clear D. The CDR3 totals 14 residues. V was pared by 6 bases and J by 3 bases, with 11 bases between.

Points on this clonotype: This may stem from a read error, because a much larger clone lies one nucleotide away. The chain couples TRBV21-1 to TRBJ2-7; TRBD2 is the table's D call, not checked against the DNA. TRBV21-1 has pseudogene status. This CDR3 has 18 residues. The CDR3 DNA sequence: TGTGCCAGCAGCCCGCGAGGGAAATTGGGCATTAGGCCCAAAGAGCAGTACTTC. Translating it yields CASSPRGKLGIRPKEQYF.

This clonotype was observed at least ten times. The chain links TRBV2 to TRBJ2-3, with no clear D. The CDR3 contains 13 residues. Germline values: CDR1 SNHLY, CDR2 FYNNEI. V was shortened by 7 bases and J by 6 bases, with 14 bases between the two germline ends. CDR3 sequence (DNA): TGTGCCAGCACATTGGCTAAAGTGGATACGCAGTATTTT. Protein product: CASTLAKVDTQYF.

At least ten counts were recorded for this clonotype. This chain links TRBV20-1 with TRBJ2-1; 9 bases are a match to TRBD2. The CDR3 contains 14 residues. Germline lookup yields CDR1 DFQATT and CDR2 SNEGSKA (reference sequence). After removal of 1 base from V and 10 bases from J, the junction contained 8 bases not matched to a gene. The CDR3 nucleotides are TGCAGTGCTAGAGGGCTAGCGGGGTGGGGGGAGCAGTTCTTC. Translating gives CSARGLAGWGEQFF.

Many counts were recorded for this clonotype. The chain combines TRBV7-9 with TRBJ2-5, with 7 nucleotides matching TRBD1. The CDR3 runs 14 residues. J lost 1 base, V lost 2 bases, and 1 base had no gene match. Per germline, CDR1 SEHNR and CDR2 FQNEAQ (reference sequence). DNA for the CDR3: TGTGCCAGCAGCTTACCAGGGGGCCAAGAGACCCAGTACTTC. Translation gives CASSLPGGQETQYF.

This clonotype was picked up many times. This chain joins TRBV11-2 and TRBJ2-2, with 8 bases aligning to TRBD2. CDR3 length equals 19 residues. Germline loops: CDR1 SGHAT, CDR2 FQNNGV. V lost 5 bases and J lost 2; bases outside the gene matches: 16. The CDR3 is CASSGIKAGADTNTGELFF. CDR3 bases: TGTGCCAGCAGCGGAATTAAAGCGGGGGCTGATACTAACACCGGGGAGCTGTTTTTT.

This clonotype was recorded many times. This chain links TRBV27 with TRBJ1-2; TRBD1 is a possible D gene (6 bases). This CDR3 comprises 16 residues. Per the germline V gene, CDR1 is MNHEY and CDR2 is SMNVEV (reference sequence). V lost 5 bases to trimming and J lost 4 bases, with 20 bases between them. The CDR3 spells CASSPFSSQGFYGYTF. The CDR3 DNA follows: TGTGCCAGCAGTCCCTTCTCCTCACAGGGTTTCTATGGCTACACCTTC.

This clonotype was counted ten times or more. The CDR3 coding sequence is TGTGCCCGACCCTCGGGGGAGGGGCGGGGGACAATGAACACTGAAGCTTTCTTT. It specifies CARPSGEGRGTMNTEAFF. The V and J genes are TRBV5-6 and TRBJ1-1, with D perhaps matching TRBD1 (6 bases). The CDR3 has 18 amino acids. Trimming removed 10 bases at V and 0 bases at J, with 28 bases between. The germline V gene encodes CDR1 SGHDT and CDR2 YYEEEE. Full variable domain (outside the CDR3, taken from reference TRBV5-6 and TRBJ1-1): DAGVTQSPTHLIKTRGQQVTLRCSPKSGHDTVSWYQQALGQGPQFIFQYYEEEERQRGNFPDRFSGHQFPNYSSELNVNALLLGDSALYLCARPSGEGRGTMNTEAFFGQGTRLTVV.

This clonotype was seen at least ten times. V and J are TRBV27 and TRBJ2-1, with TRBD1 as a possible D gene (6 bases). The CDR3 loop spans 18 amino acids. CDR1 is MNHEY, CDR2 SMNVEV, per germline (reference sequence). Trimming took 8 bases from V and 4 from J, leaving 27 bases between them. Here the CDR3 DNA reads TGTGCCAGCTGGGGTCGTTTTGGGGGCCGGACCATTTACAATGAGCAGTTCTTC. It specifies CASWGRFGGRTIYNEQFF.

In this sample, this clonotype turned up many times. The chain combines TRBV20-1 with TRBJ2-3; D call uncertain. From germline, CDR1 is DFQATT and CDR2 SNEGSKA (reference sequence). The CDR3 sequence is 13 residues long. Trimming stripped 6 bases from V and 0 bases from J, with 10 bases between. Here the CDR3 reads CSAWASSTDTQYF. For the CDR3, the DNA is TGCAGTGCCTGGGCTAGTAGCACAGATACGCAGTATTTT.

This clonotype was observed a handful of times. The chain links TRBV15 to TRBJ2-1; 7 bases match TRBD2. Trimming at V came to 8 bases and at J to 9 bases, leaving 4 bases not matched to a gene. Germline V CDR1 and CDR2: LNHNV, YYDKDF (reference sequence). This CDR3 comprises 11 residues. CDR3 in DNA: TGTGCCACCTGGACGGGAGGTGAGCAGTTCTTC. Translation gives CATWTGGEQFF.

This clonotype was recorded at least ten times. The rearrangement links TRBV12-3 or TRBV12-4 to TRBJ1-1, with TRBD1 as a possible D gene (5 bases). Trimming cost V 9 bases and J 1 base, with 15 bases left between them. The CDR3 runs to 14 residues. This CDR3 is CASQPYTGNTEAFF. Here the CDR3 DNA reads TGTGCCAGTCAACCCTACACAGGGAACACTGAAGCTTTCTTT.

This clonotype was recorded at least ten times. V and J are TRBV20-1 and TRBJ2-1; 12 bases align to TRBD2. This CDR3 contains 17 residues. V gave up 5 bases and J gave up 4 bases; unmatched junction bases: 12. In germline, CDR1 is DFQATT, CDR2 SNEGSKA (reference sequence). The CDR3 loop reads CSAYSSGGGTTYNEQFF. The CDR3, as DNA: TGCAGTGCTTATTCTAGCGGGGGGGGGACCACATACAATGAGCAGTTCTTC.

This clonotype was found many times. The V and J genes are TRBV28 and TRBJ2-7; 9 nucleotides align to TRBD2. This CDR3 comprises 16 residues. The germline CDR1 and CDR2 sequences are MDHEN and SYDVKM. J gave up 1 base and V 4 bases, and 8 bases lay outside the gene matches. CDR3 region: CASSWAPGLASYEQYF. DNA of the CDR3: TGTGCCAGCAGTTGGGCGCCGGGACTAGCTTCCTACGAGCAGTACTTC.

The chain links TRBV4-1 to TRBJ2-3; D unresolved. The CDR3 contains 15 residues. The V end was cut by 3 bases, the J end by 1 base, with 11 bases between. CDR1 and CDR2 (germline): MGHRA, YSYEKL. CDR3 sequence: CASSQVGSGTDTQYF. The CDR3 DNA reads TGCGCCAGCAGCCAGGTGGGATCAGGCACAGATACGCAGTATTTT.

The table lists this clonotype with many counts. V is TRBV12-3 or TRBV12-4 and J is TRBJ1-2, with a possible D match to TRBD1 (5 bases). The V end lost 3 bases, the J end lost 7 bases, and 6 bases lay between the germline ends. The CDR3 length is 11 residues. The CDR3 nucleotides read TGTGCCAGCAGTTTCAGGGCTGGCTACACCTTC. This sequence encodes CASSFRAGYTF.

The table lists this clonotype with many counts. This sequence joins TRBV20-1 and TRBJ2-5, with 11 bases that match TRBD2. The CDR3 contains 13 residues. V gave up 7 bases and J gave up 7 bases; unmatched junction bases: 8. CDR1 and CDR2 (germline): DFQATT, SNEGSKA (reference sequence). This chain's CDR3 is CSGFTSGSGTQYF. DNA for the CDR3: TGCAGTGGGTTTACTAGCGGGAGTGGGACCCAGTACTTC.

On this clonotype itself: This could be a read error, since a much larger clone is one nucleotide away. V usage is TRBV5-1 and J usage is TRBJ2-3; possibly TRBD1 or TRBD2 for D (5 bases each). Germline V CDR1 and CDR2: SGHRS, YFSETQ. V lost 4 bases and J 3 bases, leaving 15 bases between the germline ends. This CDR3 is 15 amino acids long. CDR3 region: CASSPWGTQTDTQYF. The CDR3 bases are TGCGCCAGCAGCCCGTGGGGGACCCAGACAGATACGCAGTATTTT.

This clonotype was seen ten or more times. The rearrangement uses TRBV4-1 and TRBJ2-3, with 8 bases matching TRBD2. V lost 0 bases, J lost 4 bases, and 9 bases stayed unmatched. The CDR3 is made up of 17 amino acids. CDR1 is MGHRA, CDR2 YSYEKL, per germline. The CDR3 sequence is CASSQDSGGGLADTQYF. The CDR3 nucleotides read TGCGCCAGCAGCCAAGATTCCGGGGGGGGCCTGGCAGATACGCAGTATTTT.

This clonotype has a count of ten or more. The chain is built from TRBV20-1 and TRBJ2-4, with TRBD1 matching over 7 bases. This CDR3 is 15 amino acids long. CDR1 is DFQATT and CDR2 is SNEGSKA in the germline V gene (reference sequence). The V segment lost 6 bases and the J segment 0 bases; nucleotides outside the gene matches: 8. The CDR3 spells CSAGDSDKAKNIQYF. The DNA of the CDR3 is TGCAGTGCAGGGGACAGTGACAAAGCCAAAAACATTCAGTACTTC.

In its sample, this clonotype was seen many times. The V call is TRBV20-1, the J call TRBJ2-7, with D possibly matching TRBD1 (5 bases). The V and J ends lost 6 bases and 7 bases respectively, with 13 bases between them. Germline CDR1 reads DFQATT; CDR2 reads SNEGSKA (reference sequence). The CDR3 runs to 11 residues. The CDR3: CSARPRDEQYF. The CDR3 DNA is TGCAGTGCCCGGCCCAGGGATGAGCAGTACTTC.